This T cell receptor beta chain was sequenced during a study of cytomegalovirus exposure and HLA in healthy donors. Points from the study as a whole: The classifier, whose performance was assessed in both the original and validation cohorts, reportedly diagnosed cytomegalovirus status with high specificity and sensitivity. The dataset shows that most TCR sequences were rare, while some public TCRs occurred in many donors. A list of 164 TCR beta chains associated with cytomegalovirus was given.

Germline V CDR1 and CDR2: SGHTA, FQGNSA. This CDR3 comprises 15 residues. With V trimmed by 1 base and J by 4 bases, 4 bases remained unmatched. TCRdb's table, derived via immunoSEQ multiplex PCR, lists solely in-frame clones and lacks some. The repertoire holds some 150,000 clones, with roughly 86% as singletons. With regard to this clone: Its cognate antigen is unknown.

Separate from the approximately 670-subject first cohort was the approximately 130-subject validation cohort, to which the donors belonged. The receptor was derived from a man between 18 and 29 years old in good health and CMV-seropositive. The sequencing input was PBMCs. V gene TRBV7-2 combines with J gene TRBJ2-1, with 7 bases matching TRBD1. The chain's CDR3 is CASSLVGQDYNEQFF. In nucleotides, the CDR3 is TGTGCCAGCAGCTTAGTAGGACAGGATTACAATGAGCAGTTCTTC.